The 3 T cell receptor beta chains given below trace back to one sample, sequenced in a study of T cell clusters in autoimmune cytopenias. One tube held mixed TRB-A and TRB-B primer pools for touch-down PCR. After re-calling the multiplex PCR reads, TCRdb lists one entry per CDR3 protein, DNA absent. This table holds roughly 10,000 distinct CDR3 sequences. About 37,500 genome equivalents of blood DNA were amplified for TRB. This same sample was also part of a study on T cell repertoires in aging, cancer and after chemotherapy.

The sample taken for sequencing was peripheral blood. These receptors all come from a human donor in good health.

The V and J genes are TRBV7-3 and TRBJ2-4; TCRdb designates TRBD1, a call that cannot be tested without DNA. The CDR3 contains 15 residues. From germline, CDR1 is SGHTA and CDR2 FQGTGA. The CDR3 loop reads CASSLQAGAANIQYF. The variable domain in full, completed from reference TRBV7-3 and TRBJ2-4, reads GAGVSQTPSNKVTEKGKYVELRCDPISGHTALYWYRQSLGQGPEFLIYFQGTGAADDSGLPNDRFFAVRPEGSVSTLKIQRTERGDSAVYLCASSLQAGAANIQYFGAGTRLSVL.

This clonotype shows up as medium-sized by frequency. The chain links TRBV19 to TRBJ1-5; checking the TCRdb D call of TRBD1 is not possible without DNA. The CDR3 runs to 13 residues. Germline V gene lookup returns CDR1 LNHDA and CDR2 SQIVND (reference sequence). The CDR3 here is CATLGQHNQPQHF.

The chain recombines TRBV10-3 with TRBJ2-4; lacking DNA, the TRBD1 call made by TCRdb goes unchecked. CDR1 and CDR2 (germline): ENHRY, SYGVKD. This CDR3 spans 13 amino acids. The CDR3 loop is CAISDSGGNIQYF.